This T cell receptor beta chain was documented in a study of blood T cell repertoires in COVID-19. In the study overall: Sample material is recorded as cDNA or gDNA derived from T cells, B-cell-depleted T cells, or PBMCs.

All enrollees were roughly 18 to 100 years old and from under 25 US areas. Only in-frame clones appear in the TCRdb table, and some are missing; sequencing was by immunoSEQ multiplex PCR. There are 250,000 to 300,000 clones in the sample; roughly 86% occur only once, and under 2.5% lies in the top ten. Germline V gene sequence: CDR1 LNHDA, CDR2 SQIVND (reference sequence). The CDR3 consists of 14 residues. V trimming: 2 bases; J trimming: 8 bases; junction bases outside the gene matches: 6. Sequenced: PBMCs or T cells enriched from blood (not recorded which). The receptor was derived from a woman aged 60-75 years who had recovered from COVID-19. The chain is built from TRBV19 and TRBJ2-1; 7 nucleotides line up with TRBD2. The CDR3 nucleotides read TGTGCCAGTAGTATACGGGGGGTAGGGGATGAGCAGTTCTTC. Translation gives CASSIRGVGDEQFF.